This is a list of T cell receptor beta chains from one sample in a study of cytomegalovirus exposure and HLA in healthy donors. Produced via immunoSEQ multiplex PCR; TCRdb's table is partial and in-frame only. The sample has approximately 160,000 clones; over 70% are singletons. Sequenced sample: PBMCs. These receptors were collected from a man in his fifties or sixties in good health and CMV-seropositive. CDR3s include the opening cysteine and the closing phenylalanine or tryptophan. A D gene is named only where the DNA matches it firmly. The size field is filled for only some rows; it gives once, few, many or a size class.

CDR3 protein: CASSLRGTGGSYEQYF
CDR3 DNA: TGTGCCAGCAGTTTAAGGGGGACAGGGGGCTCCTACGAGCAGTACTTC
J gene: TRBJ2-7
V gene: TRBV28
clone size: -
D gene: TRBD1

CDR3 protein: CASSASRGDTEAFF
CDR3 DNA: TGCGCCAGCAGTGCCTCCAGGGGGGACACTGAAGCTTTCTTT
J gene: TRBJ1-1
V gene: TRBV10-2
clone size: -
D gene: TRBD1

CDR3 protein: CASKTGTENTEAFF
CDR3 DNA: TGTGCCAGCAAAACCGGGACAGAGAACACTGAAGCTTTCTTT
J gene: TRBJ1-1
V gene: TRBV6-5
clone size: -
D gene: TRBD1

CDR3 protein: CASRGQYGEQFF
CDR3 DNA: TGTGCCAGCAGGGGACAGTACGGTGAGCAGTTCTTC
J gene: TRBJ2-1
V gene: TRBV9
clone size: -
D gene: TRBD1

CDR3 protein: CASRGFTDSPLHF
CDR3 DNA: TGTGCCAGCAGGGGCTTTACGGATTCACCCCTCCACTTT
J gene: TRBJ1-6
V gene: TRBV6-5
clone size: -
D gene: -

CDR3 protein: CASSPGGGLSTDTQYF
CDR3 DNA: TGTGCCAGCAGCCCCGGAGGGGGCCTGAGCACAGATACGCAGTATTTT
J gene: TRBJ2-3
V gene: TRBV7-9
clone size: -
D gene: -

CDR3 protein: CASSSRGDTEAFF
CDR3 DNA: TGTGCCAGCAGCAGCAGGGGGGACACTGAAGCTTTCTTT
J gene: TRBJ1-1
V gene: TRBV6-5
clone size: few
D gene: TRBD1

CDR3 protein: CASSVDQLIGEQFF
CDR3 DNA: TGTGCCAGCAGCGTAGACCAACTAATAGGTGAGCAGTTCTTC
J gene: TRBJ2-1
V gene: TRBV9
clone size: -
D gene: -

CDR3 protein: CASSQATGTGDYEQYF
CDR3 DNA: TGCGCCAGCAGCCAGGCAACGGGGACAGGAGACTACGAGCAGTACTTC
J gene: TRBJ2-7
V gene: TRBV4-1
clone size: -
D gene: TRBD1

CDR3 protein: CASSTRPGDGYTF
CDR3 DNA: TGTGCCAGCAGCACGCGACCGGGGGACGGCTACACCTTC
J gene: TRBJ1-2
V gene: TRBV7-3
clone size: -
D gene: -

CDR3 protein: CASVDRGEPRNTIYF
CDR3 DNA: TGTGCCAGCGTGGACAGGGGAGAGCCTCGAAACACCATATATTTT
J gene: TRBJ1-3
V gene: TRBV6-1
clone size: -
D gene: TRBD1

CDR3 protein: CASSLTSTGELFF
CDR3 DNA: TGTGCCAGCAGCTTAACAAGCACCGGGGAGCTGTTTTTT
J gene: TRBJ2-2
V gene: TRBV7-6
clone size: few
D gene: -

CDR3 protein: CASSALAGGPRTTKNIQYF
CDR3 DNA: TGTGCCAGCAGCGCTCTAGCGGGAGGGCCGAGAACGACCAAAAACATTCAGTACTTC
J gene: TRBJ2-4
V gene: TRBV7-2
clone size: once
D gene: TRBD2

CDR3 protein: CASRGRGEGYTF
CDR3 DNA: TGTGCCAGCAGGGGACGGGGGGAGGGCTACACCTTC
J gene: TRBJ1-2
V gene: TRBV28
clone size: -
D gene: -

CDR3 protein: CASSIDWGRSNQPQHF
CDR3 DNA: TGTGCCAGTAGTATAGATTGGGGGCGAAGCAATCAGCCCCAGCATTTT
J gene: TRBJ1-5
V gene: TRBV19
clone size: -
D gene: -

CDR3 protein: CASSVTGPNQPQHF
CDR3 DNA: TGTGCCAGTAGTGTTACAGGACCCAATCAGCCCCAGCATTTT
J gene: TRBJ1-5
V gene: TRBV19
clone size: once
D gene: -